This T cell receptor beta chain was retrieved from a study of blood T cell repertoires in COVID-19. Study-wide background: There were acute and convalescent COVID-19 samples, and they came from the United States, Italy and Spain. PBMCs, B-cell-depleted T cells, or T cells provided the cDNA or gDNA that made up the material.

Germline V lookup: CDR1 MNHEY, CDR2 SVGAGI. V was clipped by 2 bases and J by 6 bases; unmatched bases: 3. The CDR3 runs 14 residues. Authors' processing steps: Reference gene primer amplification in the assay estimated nucleated cell counts. Produced via immunoSEQ multiplex PCR; TCRdb's table is partial and in-frame only. V, J and clone size reflect that table, while D and trimming were determined from the DNA. The sample yields around 180,000 clones, around 90% seen once. Sequencing was performed on peripheral blood. This clonotype was obtained from a human donor in a cohort sampled during active COVID-19. V gene TRBV6-5 combines with J gene TRBJ1-5; 8 bases agree with TRBD1. The CDR3 DNA follows: TGTGCCAGCAGTTACAGGACAGGGAGTCAGCCCCAGCATTTT. This sequence encodes CASSYRTGSQPQHF.